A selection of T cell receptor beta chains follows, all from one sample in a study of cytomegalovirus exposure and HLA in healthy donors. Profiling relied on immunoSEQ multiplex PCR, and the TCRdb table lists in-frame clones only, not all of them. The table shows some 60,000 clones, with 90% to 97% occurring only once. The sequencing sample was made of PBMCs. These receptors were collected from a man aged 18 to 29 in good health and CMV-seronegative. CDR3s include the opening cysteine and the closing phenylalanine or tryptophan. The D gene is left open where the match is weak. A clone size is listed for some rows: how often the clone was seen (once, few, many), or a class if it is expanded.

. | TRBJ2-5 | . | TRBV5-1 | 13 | TGCGCCAGCAGCTTGAACATCCAAGAGACCCAGTACTTC | CASSLNIQETQYF
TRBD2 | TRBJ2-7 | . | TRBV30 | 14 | TGTGCCAGTACCGGGACTAGCGGCTCCTACGAGCAGTACTTC | CASTGTSGSYEQYF
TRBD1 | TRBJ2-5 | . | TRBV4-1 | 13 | TGCGCCAGCGGACAGGGAGTACAAGAGACCCAGTACTTC | CASGQGVQETQYF
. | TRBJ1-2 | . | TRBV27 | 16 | TGTGCCAGCAGTCCCTATCCAGGGGAGTGGAACTATGGCTACACCTTC | CASSPYPGEWNYGYTF
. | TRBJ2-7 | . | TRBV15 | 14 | TGTGCCACCAGCACCACCCCGAGTGGTGTAAAGCAGTACTTC | CATSTTPSGVKQYF
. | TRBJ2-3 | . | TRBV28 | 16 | TGTGCCAGCAGTTTCATTCTTCAGGGGTTTGAGGGTACGCAGTATTTT | CASSFILQGFEGTQYF
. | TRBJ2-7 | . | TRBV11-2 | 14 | TGTGCCAGCAGCTTATGGGACACCCACTACGAGCAGTACTTC | CASSLWDTHYEQYF
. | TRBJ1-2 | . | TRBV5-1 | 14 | TGCGCCAGCAGCTTATCGCCTGGCAACTATGGCTACACCTTC | CASSLSPGNYGYTF
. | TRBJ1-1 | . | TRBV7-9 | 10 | TGTGCCAGCGATGGCAGTGAAGCTTTCTTT | CASDGSEAFF
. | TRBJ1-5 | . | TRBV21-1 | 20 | TGTGCCAGCAGCCGGAGGTTCCCCACAGGGGGCAGTCGGAGCAATCAGCCCCAGCATTTT | CASSRRFPTGGSRSNQPQHF
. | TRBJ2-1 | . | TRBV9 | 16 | TGTGCCAGCAGCGTAGGACCCCTCACAGGCATGGATGAGCAGTTCTTC | CASSVGPLTGMDEQFF
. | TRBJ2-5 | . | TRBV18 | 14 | TGTGCCAGCTCCCCTAGAGGGGAGGCGGAGACCCAGTACTTC | CASSPRGEAETQYF
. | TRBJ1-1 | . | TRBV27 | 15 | TGTGCCAGCAGTTTATCGTCAGGAAACTTTCATGAAGCTTTCTTT | CASSLSSGNFHEAFF
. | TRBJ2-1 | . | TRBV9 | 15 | TGTGCCAGCAGCGCAACAGGGAGCACGGAAAATGAGCAGTTCTTC | CASSATGSTENEQFF
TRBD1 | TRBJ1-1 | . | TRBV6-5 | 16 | TGTGCCAGCAGTTACGGGCGAGGGGACAGGGGATTAAGGGCTTTCTTT | CASSYGRGDRGLRAFF
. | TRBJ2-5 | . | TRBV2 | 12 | TGTGCCAGCAGGGACCGAGGGGAGACCCAGTACTTC | CASRDRGETQYF
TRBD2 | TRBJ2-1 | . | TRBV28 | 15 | TGTGCCAGCAGCCCAGGACTAGCGCAAAACAATGAGCAGTTCTTC | CASSPGLAQNNEQFF
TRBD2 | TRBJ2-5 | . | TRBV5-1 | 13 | TGCGCCAGCAGCTTGGCGGGGGGGGAGACCCAGTACTTC | CASSLAGGETQYF
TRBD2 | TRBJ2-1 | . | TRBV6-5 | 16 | TGTGCCAGCAGTTATCTACTAGCGGGGGGCTACAATGAGCAGTTCTTC | CASSYLLAGGYNEQFF
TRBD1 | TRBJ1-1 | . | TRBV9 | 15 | TGTGCCAGCAGCCCCCGGACAGGGGGGAACACTGAAGCTTTCTTT | CASSPRTGGNTEAFF
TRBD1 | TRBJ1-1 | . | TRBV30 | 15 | TGTGCCTGGACGCAGGGGGTTTCCATAAACACTGAAGCTTTCTTT | CAWTQGVSINTEAFF
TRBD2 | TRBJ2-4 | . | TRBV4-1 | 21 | TGCGCCAGCAGCCAAGATAGGTTCCTAGCGGGAGCCGCTGCGGCCAAAAACATTCAGTACTTC | CASSQDRFLAGAAAAKNIQYF
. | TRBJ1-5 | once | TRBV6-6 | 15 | TGTGCCAGCAGCCCACTCGCGGGGGCCAATCAGCCCCAGCATTTT | CASSPLAGANQPQHF
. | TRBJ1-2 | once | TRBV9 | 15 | TGTGCCAGCAGCGAAGGACTGGGAGTTAACTATGGCTACACCTTC | CASSEGLGVNYGYTF
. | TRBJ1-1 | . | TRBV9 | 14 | TGTGCCAGCAGCGTAGGGAGGGTGAACACTGAAGCTTTCTTT | CASSVGRVNTEAFF
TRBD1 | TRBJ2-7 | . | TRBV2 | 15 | TGTGCCAGCAGTGATCCGGGACAGGGAGGGTACGAGCAGTACTTC | CASSDPGQGGYEQYF
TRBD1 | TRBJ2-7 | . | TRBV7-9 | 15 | TGTGCCAGCAGCTTTGCGACAGGGAGCTCCTACGAGCAGTACTTC | CASSFATGSSYEQYF
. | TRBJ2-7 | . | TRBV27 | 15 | TGTGCCAGCAGTTCCCCACTACTCTTACCCTACGAGCAGTACTTC | CASSSPLLLPYEQYF
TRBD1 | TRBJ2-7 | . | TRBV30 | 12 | TGTGCCTGGACTACAGGGGTGGGGGAGCAGTACTTC | CAWTTGVGEQYF
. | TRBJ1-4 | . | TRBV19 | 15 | TGTGCCAGTAGTGCACGCCGGGCAACTAATGAAAAACTGTTTTTT | CASSARRATNEKLFF
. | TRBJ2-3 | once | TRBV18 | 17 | TGTGCCAGCTCACCACGCCAGCGGGTGTACGTCCAGGATACGCAGTATTTT | CASSPRQRVYVQDTQYF
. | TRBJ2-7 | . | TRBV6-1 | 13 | TGTGCCAGCAGTTCTAGCGCCTCCTACGAGCAGTACTTC | CASSSSASYEQYF
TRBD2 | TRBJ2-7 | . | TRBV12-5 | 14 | TGTGCTAGTGCCTTCAGCGGGAGGGTTTACGAGCAGTACTTC | CASAFSGRVYEQYF
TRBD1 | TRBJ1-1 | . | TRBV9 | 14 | TGTGCCAGCAGCGAGGGGGCCCCTGACACTGAAGCTTTCTTT | CASSEGAPDTEAFF
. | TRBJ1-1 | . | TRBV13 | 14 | TGTGCCAGCAGCTTAGGTTTCCTTGACACTGAAGCTTTCTTT | CASSLGFLDTEAFF
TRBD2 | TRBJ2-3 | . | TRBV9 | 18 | TGTGCCAGCAGCGGCTCCGGGGGAGGGGCGGGATTTAAAGATACGCAGTATTTT | CASSGSGGGAGFKDTQYF
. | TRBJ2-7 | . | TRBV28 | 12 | TGTGCCAGCGAGGCGGGACCCTACGAGCAGTACTTC | CASEAGPYEQYF
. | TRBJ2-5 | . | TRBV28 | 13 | TGTGCCAGCAGTAATACCCCCACAGGGACCCAGTACTTC | CASSNTPTGTQYF
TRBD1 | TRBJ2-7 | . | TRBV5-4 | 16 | TGTGCCAGCAGCTTACTCGGGACAGGGGGATCCTACGAGCAGTACTTC | CASSLLGTGGSYEQYF
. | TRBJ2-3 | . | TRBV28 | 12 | TGTGCCAGCAGTTTAGCCAGGATGGAAGGTTATTTT | CASSLARMEGYF
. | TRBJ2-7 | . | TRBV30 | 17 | TGTGCCTGCTCCGGACAGCCAATCGGGAAACAGAAAGGCGAGCAGTACTTC | CACSGQPIGKQKGEQYF
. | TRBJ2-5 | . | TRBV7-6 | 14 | TGTGCCAGCAGCTTAATGGGGCGGGGAGAGACCCAGTACTTC | CASSLMGRGETQYF
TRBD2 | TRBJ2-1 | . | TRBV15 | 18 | TGTGCCACCACGGCTAGCGGGAGTTTTTTGGAATCCTACAATGAGCAGTTCTTC | CATTASGSFLESYNEQFF
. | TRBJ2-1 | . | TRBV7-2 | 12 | TGTGCCAGCAGCTTAAGAGAGGGTGAGCAGTTCTTC | CASSLREGEQFF
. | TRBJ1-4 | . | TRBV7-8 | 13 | TGTGCCAGCAAGCGGGGGACTAATGAAAAACTGTTTTTT | CASKRGTNEKLFF
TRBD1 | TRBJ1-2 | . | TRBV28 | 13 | TGTGCCAGCAGTTCAGAGCCAGACAGGGCCTACACCTTC | CASSSEPDRAYTF